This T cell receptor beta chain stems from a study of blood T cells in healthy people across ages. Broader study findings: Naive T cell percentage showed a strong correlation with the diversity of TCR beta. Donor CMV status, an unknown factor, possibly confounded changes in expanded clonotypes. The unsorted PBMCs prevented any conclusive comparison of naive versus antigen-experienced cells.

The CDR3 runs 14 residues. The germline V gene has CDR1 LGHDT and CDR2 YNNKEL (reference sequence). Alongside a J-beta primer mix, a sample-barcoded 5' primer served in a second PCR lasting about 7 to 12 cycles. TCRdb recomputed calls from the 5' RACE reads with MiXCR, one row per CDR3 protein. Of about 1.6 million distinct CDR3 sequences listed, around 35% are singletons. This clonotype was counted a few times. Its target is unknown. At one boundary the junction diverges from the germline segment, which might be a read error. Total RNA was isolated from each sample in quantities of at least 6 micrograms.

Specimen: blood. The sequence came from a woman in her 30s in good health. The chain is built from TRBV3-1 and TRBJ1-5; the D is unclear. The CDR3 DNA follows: TGTGCCAGCGGCCACCCGGGGAGCAATCAGCCCCAGCATTTT. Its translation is CASGHPGSNQPQHF.